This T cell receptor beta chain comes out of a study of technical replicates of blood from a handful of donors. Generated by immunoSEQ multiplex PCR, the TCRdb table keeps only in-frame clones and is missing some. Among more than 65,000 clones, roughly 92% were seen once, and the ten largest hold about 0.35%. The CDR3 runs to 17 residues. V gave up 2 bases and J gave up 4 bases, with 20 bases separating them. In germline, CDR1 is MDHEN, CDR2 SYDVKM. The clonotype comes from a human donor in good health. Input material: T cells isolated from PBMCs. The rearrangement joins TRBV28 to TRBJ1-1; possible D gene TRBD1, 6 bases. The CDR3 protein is CASSLLDGGRDTTEAFF. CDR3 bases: TGTGCCAGCAGTTTACTGGACGGGGGGAGGGACACCACTGAAGCTTTCTTT.